This T cell receptor beta chain was retrieved from a study of CD4+ T cells in melanoma. Study-wide points: CD8+ T cell, macrophage and B cell function reportedly correlated with neoantigen-specific CD4+ T cells. Reportedly, melanoma neoantigen-specific CD4+ T cells showed varied differentiation states.

Here immunoSEQ multiplex PCR was the method, and the copy in TCRdb shows in-frame clones only, minus some. The data contain more than 90,000 clones, 92% of them singletons. The CDR3 length is 15 residues. CDR1 and CDR2 (germline): SEHNR, FQNEAQ (reference sequence). Trimming took 5 bases from V and 4 from J; bases not matched to a gene: 10. Remarks on this clone: Its cognate antigen is unknown.

The sequence was collected from a human donor with melanoma. The chain employs TRBV7-9 and TRBJ1-2, with 7 bases identical to TRBD1. Input material: peripheral blood. This chain's CDR3 is CASSEMGDRVYGYTF. The CDR3 bases are TGTGCCAGCAGCGAAATGGGCGACAGGGTCTATGGCTACACCTTC.